The 28 T cell receptor beta chains below come from one sample, sequenced in a study of blood T cell repertoires in COVID-19. Measured with immunoSEQ multiplex PCR; TCRdb has only the in-frame clones, and not every one. The data show 70,000 or so clones, 86% seen once. Sequencing was performed on peripheral blood. The receptors shown here come from a woman in her sixties or seventies with acute or convalescent COVID-19.

This clone was recorded a few times. The V call is TRBV5-1, the J call TRBJ1-3; D is unclear. Germline V lookup: CDR1 SGHRS, CDR2 YFSETQ. V was cut by 0 bases and J by 0 bases, with 10 bases left in between. CDR3 length: 16 residues. The CDR3 is CASSLAASVSGNTIYF. The CDR3 nucleotides are TGCGCCAGCAGCTTGGCCGCCAGCGTCTCTGGAAACACCATATATTTT.

This chain joins TRBV20-1 and TRBJ2-7; the D gene is possibly TRBD2 (6 bases). The germline V gene encodes CDR1 DFQATT and CDR2 SNEGSKA (reference sequence). V lost 3 bases to trimming and J lost 5 bases, with 8 bases between them. The CDR3 is 11 amino acids. CDR3 loop: CSARGGNEQYF. The CDR3 coding sequence is TGCAGTGCTAGGGGGGGAAACGAGCAGTACTTC.

A single count supports this clone. The chain joins TRBV2 to TRBJ1-2; 8 positions agree with TRBD1. V shed 3 bases and J 8 bases; nucleotides not matched to a gene: 11. The CDR3 sequence is 15 residues long. Looked up from germline, CDR1 is SNHLY and CDR2 is FYNNEI. CDR3 nucleotide sequence: TGTGCCAGCAGTGACCCGCAGGGGGCGATTTGGGGCTACACCTTC. Encoded protein: CASSDPQGAIWGYTF.

V and J are TRBV3-1 (or the pseudogene TRBV3-2) and TRBJ2-3; D may be TRBD1 (5 bases). The CDR3 has 15 residues. With 2 bases removed from V and 1 base from J, the gap between germline ends came to 10 bases. Germline loops: CDR1 LGHDT, CDR2 YNNKEL (reference sequence). CDR3 amino acids: CASSQRTSGTDTQYF. DNA of the CDR3: TGTGCCAGCAGCCAAAGGACAAGTGGCACAGATACGCAGTATTTT.

The V gene is TRBV12-5, the J gene TRBJ1-5; D is unclear. The CDR3 contains 15 residues. CDR1 and CDR2 from the germline V gene are LGHNT and FRNRAP. The V gene lost 5 bases and the J gene lost 11 bases, with 22 bases spanning the gap. CDR3 residues: CASGVDLGKSLAQHF. CDR3 nucleotide sequence: TGTGCTAGTGGTGTGGACCTCGGGAAAAGTCTGGCCCAGCATTTT.

The chain joins TRBV19 to TRBJ2-5, with D uncertain. Germline CDR1 and CDR2: LNHDA and SQIVND (reference sequence). CDR3 length: 11 residues. V shed 2 bases and J shed 7 bases, with 5 bases lying between them. CDR3 nucleotide sequence: TGTGCCAGTAGTATAAGAGGGACCCAGTACTTC. Amino acid sequence: CASSIRGTQYF. The full variable domain, rest sourced from reference TRBV19 and TRBJ2-5, is DGGITQSPKYLFRKEGQNVTLSCEQNLNHDAMYWYRQDPGQGLRLIYYSQIVNDFQKGDIAEGYSVSREKKESFPLTVTSAQKNPTAFYLCASSIRGTQYFGPGTRLLVL.

This sequence joins TRBV20-1 and TRBJ2-5; 7 bases are shared with TRBD1. Germline CDR1 is DFQATT and CDR2 is SNEGSKA (reference sequence). The CDR3 totals 14 residues. V lost 3 bases and J lost 2; bases outside the gene matches: 6. Here the CDR3 reads CSASQGVVQETQYF. The CDR3 DNA sequence: TGCAGTGCTAGTCAGGGGGTTGTACAAGAGACCCAGTACTTC.

The V and J genes are TRBV7-2 and TRBJ2-1; 9 bases line up with TRBD2. Germline assignment: CDR1 SGHTA and CDR2 FQGNSA. CDR3 size: 18 residues. V shed 5 bases and J 0 bases; nucleotides not matched to a gene: 11. The CDR3 spells CASSPAGGGGASYNEQFF. In nucleotides, the CDR3 is TGTGCCAGCAGCCCGGCGGGCGGCGGGGGGGCCTCCTACAATGAGCAGTTCTTC.

The chain employs TRBV25-1 and TRBJ1-5; 8 positions agree with TRBD1. Germline CDR1 is MGHDK and CDR2 is SYGVNS. Germline trimming cut 5 bases from V and 6 bases from J; bases unmatched to any gene: 3. The CDR3 spans 13 residues. The chain's CDR3 is CASSTGGSQPQHF. CDR3 DNA: TGTGCCAGCAGTACAGGGGGTAGTCAGCCCCAGCATTTT.

This clone showed up just once. The V and J genes are TRBV18 and TRBJ1-2; TRBD1 agrees at 9 bases. V was pared by 6 bases and J by 8 bases, with 16 bases of the junction left unmatched. Germline V gene data show CDR1 as KGHSH and CDR2 as LQKENI. The CDR3 runs to 16 residues. For the CDR3, the DNA is TGTGCCAGCTCTACCGGGACAGGGCTGGTTCCAGTCGGCTACACCTTC. Amino acids: CASSTGTGLVPVGYTF.

The CDR3 reads CASSQGPGQGWTQYF. CDR3 sequence (DNA): TGTGCCAGCAGCCAGGGTCCGGGACAGGGATGGACCCAGTACTTC. The V and J genes are TRBV3-1 (or the pseudogene TRBV3-2) and TRBJ2-5; 9 nucleotides agree with TRBD1. Trimming removed 3 bases from V and 7 bases from J; junction bases left unmatched: 9. There are 15 residues in the CDR3. Germline V gene sequence: CDR1 LGHDT, CDR2 YNNKEL (reference sequence).

V usage is TRBV5-6 and J usage is TRBJ2-3; TRBD1 matches 9 bases. The ends lost 5 bases at V and 5 bases at J; junction bases unmatched: 9. CDR3 length equals 15 residues. Per the germline V gene, CDR1 is SGHDT and CDR2 is YYEEEE. CDR3 in amino acids: CASRSDRGVQDTQYF. The DNA for the CDR3 is TGTGCCAGCAGGTCCGACAGGGGGGTCCAAGATACGCAGTATTTT.

There are a few counts of this clone. The rearrangement joins TRBV4-2 to TRBJ1-5, with D possibly TRBD1 on 5 matching bases. This CDR3 region has 17 residues. The V end lost 3 bases, the J end lost 7 bases, and 22 bases lay between the germline ends. Germline loops: CDR1 LGHNA, CDR2 YNFKEQ. The CDR3 sequence: CASSQVGGRLRTQPQHF. The CDR3 coding sequence is TGTGCCAGCAGCCAGGTGGGGGGTAGACTGAGAACCCAGCCCCAGCATTTT.

The V call is TRBV19, the J call TRBJ1-3, with D tentatively TRBD1 (5 bases). Trimming pared 6 bases from V and 0 bases from J, leaving 18 bases between. CDR1 LNHDA and CDR2 SQIVND come from the germline V gene (reference sequence). The CDR3 has 17 amino acids. CDR3 region: CASRHPGRASSGNTIYF. The DNA for the CDR3 is TGTGCCAGTAGACATCCGGGCAGGGCCAGCTCTGGAAACACCATATATTTT.

The table lists this clone with a few counts. The chain employs TRBV7-9 and TRBJ1-5, with TRBD1 matching over 7 bases. The V gene's germline CDR1 is SEHNR and CDR2 FQNEAQ (reference sequence). V was clipped by 3 bases and J by 5 bases; unmatched bases: 1. The CDR3 runs to 13 residues. The CDR3 loop is CASSFTGDQPQHF. CDR3 DNA: TGTGCCAGCAGCTTCACAGGGGATCAGCCCCAGCATTTT.

The chain couples TRBV24-1 to TRBJ1-5, with TRBD1 identical over 10 bases. CDR1 and CDR2 (germline): KGHDR, SFDVKD. With 8 bases clipped from V and 6 bases from J, the junction kept 12 bases outside the gene matches. The CDR3 length is 16 residues. CDR3 in amino acids: CATKPRGGTGVQPQHF. As DNA, the CDR3 is TGTGCCACCAAACCAAGGGGAGGGACAGGGGTTCAGCCCCAGCATTTT.

The chain employs TRBV28 and TRBJ2-7; D uncertain. Trimming stripped 2 bases from V and 2 bases from J, with 7 bases between. CDR1 and CDR2 from the germline V gene are MDHEN and SYDVKM. The length of the CDR3 is 13 residues. CDR3 DNA sequence: TGTGCCAGCAGTTTAGGGCAAACCTACGAGCAGTACTTC. As protein: CASSLGQTYEQYF.

V usage is TRBV6-6 and J usage is TRBJ1-2, with 8 nucleotides matching TRBD1. The J segment lost 4 bases and the V segment lost 8 bases, leaving 3 bases of the junction unmatched. From germline, CDR1 is MNHNY and CDR2 SVGAGI (reference sequence). This CDR3 is 12 amino acids long. Written as DNA, the CDR3 is TGTGCCAGCGTCGGACAGGGCTATGGCTACACCTTC. Translated: CASVGQGYGYTF.

The DNA for the CDR3 is TGTGCCAGCAGTTCCGCCGGGACTCCTAAAGAGACCCAGTACTTC. This sequence encodes CASSSAGTPKETQYF. This chain joins TRBV6-5 and TRBJ2-5, with D possibly TRBD2 on 6 matching bases. CDR1 and CDR2 from the germline V gene are MNHEY and SVGAGI. V lost 4 bases and J 3 bases, leaving 15 bases between the germline ends. This CDR3 is 15 amino acids long.

This rearrangement joins TRBV19 to TRBJ2-5, with 10 bases matching TRBD1. The CDR3 has 16 residues. V was pared by 6 bases and J by 2 bases, with 9 bases of the junction left unmatched. The germline CDR1 and CDR2 sequences are LNHDA and SQIVND (reference sequence). The CDR3 DNA sequence: TGTGCCAGTAGCCTGGCCGGACAGGGGGGACAAGAGACCCAGTACTTC. This translates into CASSLAGQGGQETQYF.

This chain links TRBV9 with TRBJ2-2; 9 bases are shared with TRBD1. Germline CDR1 reads SGDLS; CDR2 reads YYNGEE. The CDR3 extends over 15 amino acids. With V trimmed by 1 base and J by 6 bases, 4 bases remained unmatched. The CDR3 DNA follows: TGTGCCAGCAGCGTATCGGGACAGGGCTCCGGGGAGCTGTTTTTT. Protein: CASSVSGQGSGELFF.

This clone came up a few times. V and J are TRBV3-1 (or the pseudogene TRBV3-2) and TRBJ1-1; 8 nucleotides match TRBD1. Trimming took 1 base from V and 13 from J; bases not matched to a gene: 11. This CDR3 spans 14 amino acids. Germline loops: CDR1 LGHDT, CDR2 YNNKEL (reference sequence). The CDR3 bases are TGTGCCAGCAGCCAAGGCCGGGACAGGCGATATGGTTTCTTT. Encoded protein: CASSQGRDRRYGFF.

The chain links TRBV7-2 to TRBJ1-5; D unclear. Germline V gene data show CDR1 as SGHTA and CDR2 as FQGNSA. CDR3 length: 14 amino acids. V lost 2 bases and J lost 0, with 5 bases in between. CDR3 sequence (DNA): TGTGCCAGCAGCTTACCCCATAGCAATCAGCCCCAGCATTTT. Residues: CASSLPHSNQPQHF.

The rearrangement joins TRBV12-3 or TRBV12-4 to TRBJ2-5; D ambiguous. This CDR3 region has 12 residues. V lost 7 bases to trimming and J lost 4 bases, with 10 bases between them. The DNA for the CDR3 is TGTGCCAGCAAACCGTCGGGAGAGACCCAGTACTTC. Protein: CASKPSGETQYF.

The CDR3 coding sequence is TGTGCCAGCAGCTCTCAGATGGGGGGGGCTTTCTACAATGAGCAGTTCTTC. Its translation is CASSSQMGGAFYNEQFF. The rearrangement uses TRBV7-2 and TRBJ2-1; perhaps TRBD2 as D (7 bases). Trimming took 4 bases from V and 3 from J, leaving 19 bases between them. This CDR3 has 17 amino acids. From germline, CDR1 is SGHTA and CDR2 FQGNSA.

The genes are TRBV5-1 and TRBJ1-1; no clear D gene. V was clipped by 1 base and J by 5 bases, with 18 bases between them. This CDR3 is built from 16 residues. Germline-derived CDR1 and CDR2 are SGHRS and YFSETQ. This CDR3 is CASSLLSGGLATEAFF. For the CDR3, the DNA is TGCGCCAGCAGCTTGTTGTCCGGCGGGCTGGCTACTGAAGCTTTCTTT. The whole variable domain, filled in from reference TRBV5-1 and TRBJ1-1, reads KAGVTQTPRYLIKTRGQQVTLSCSPISGHRSVSWYQQTPGQGLQFLFEYFSETQRNKGNFPGRFSGRQFSNSRSEMNVSTLELGDSALYLCASSLLSGGLATEAFFGQGTRLTVV.

The rearrangement links TRBV27 to TRBJ2-5; D might be TRBD1 (5 bases). Germline V gives CDR1 MNHEY, CDR2 SMNVEV (reference sequence). The V gene lost 5 bases and the J gene lost 2 bases, with 12 bases spanning the gap. This CDR3 is built from 14 residues. CDR3 amino acids: CASSQRQYQETQYF. The CDR3 region has the DNA TGTGCCAGCAGTCAAAGACAGTATCAAGAGACCCAGTACTTC.

The rearrangement joins TRBV11-2 to TRBJ2-7; 13 bases map to TRBD2. In germline, CDR1 is SGHAT, CDR2 FQNNGV. This CDR3 is built from 16 residues. The J segment lost 3 bases and the V segment lost 0 bases, leaving 2 bases of the junction unmatched. The CDR3 region is CASSLDRTSGGYEQYF. The CDR3 region has the DNA TGTGCCAGCAGCTTAGATCGGACTAGCGGGGGCTACGAGCAGTACTTC.